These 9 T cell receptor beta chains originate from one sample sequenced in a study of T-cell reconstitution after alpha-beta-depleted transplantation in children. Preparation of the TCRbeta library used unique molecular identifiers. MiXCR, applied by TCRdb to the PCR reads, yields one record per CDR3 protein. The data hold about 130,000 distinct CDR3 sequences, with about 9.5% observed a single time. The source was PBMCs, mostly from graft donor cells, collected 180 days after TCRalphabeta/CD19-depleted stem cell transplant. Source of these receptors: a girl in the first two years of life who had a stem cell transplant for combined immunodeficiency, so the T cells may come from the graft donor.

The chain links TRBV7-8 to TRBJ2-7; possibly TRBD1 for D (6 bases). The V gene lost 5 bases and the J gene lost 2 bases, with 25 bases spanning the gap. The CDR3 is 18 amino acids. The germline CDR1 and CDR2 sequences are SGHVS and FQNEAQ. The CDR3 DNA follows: TGTGCCAGCAGCCCGTCCCCACCGGGACATATCTTAACCTACGAGCAGTACTTC. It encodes CASSPSPPGHILTYEQYF.

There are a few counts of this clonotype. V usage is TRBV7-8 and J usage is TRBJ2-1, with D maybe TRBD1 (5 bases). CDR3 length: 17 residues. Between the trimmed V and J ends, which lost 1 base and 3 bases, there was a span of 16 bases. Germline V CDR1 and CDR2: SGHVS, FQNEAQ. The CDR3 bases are TGTGCCAGCAGCTTAGTATGGGGCCCGCTATTCTACAATGAGCAGTTCTTC. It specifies CASSLVWGPLFYNEQFF.

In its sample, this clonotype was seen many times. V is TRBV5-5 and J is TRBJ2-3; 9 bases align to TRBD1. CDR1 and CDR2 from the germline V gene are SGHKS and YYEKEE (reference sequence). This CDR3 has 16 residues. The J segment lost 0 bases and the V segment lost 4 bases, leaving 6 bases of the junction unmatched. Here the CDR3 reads CASSLQTGGSTDTQYF. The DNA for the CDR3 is TGTGCCAGCAGCCTCCAGACAGGGGGTAGCACAGATACGCAGTATTTT.

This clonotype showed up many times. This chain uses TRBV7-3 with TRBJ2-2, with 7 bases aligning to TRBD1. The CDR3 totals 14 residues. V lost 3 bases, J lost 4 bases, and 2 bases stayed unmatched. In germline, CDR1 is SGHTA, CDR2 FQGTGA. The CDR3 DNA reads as TGTGCCAGCAGCTTGGACAGGAGCACCGGGGAGCTGTTTTTT. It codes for CASSLDRSTGELFF.

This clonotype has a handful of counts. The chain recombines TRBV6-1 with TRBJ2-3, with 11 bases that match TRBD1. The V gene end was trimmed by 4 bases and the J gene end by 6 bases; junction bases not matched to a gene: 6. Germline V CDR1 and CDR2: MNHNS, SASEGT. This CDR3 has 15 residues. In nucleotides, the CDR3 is TGTGCCAGCAGTGCCGGGACAGGGGGTTCGGATACGCAGTATTTT. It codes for CASSAGTGGSDTQYF.

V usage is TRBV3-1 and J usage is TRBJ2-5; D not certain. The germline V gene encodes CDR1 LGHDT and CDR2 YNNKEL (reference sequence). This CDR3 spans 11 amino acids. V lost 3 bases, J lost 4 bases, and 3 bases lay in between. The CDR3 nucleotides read TGTGCCAGCAGCCACCGAGAGACCCAGTACTTC. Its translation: CASSHRETQYF.

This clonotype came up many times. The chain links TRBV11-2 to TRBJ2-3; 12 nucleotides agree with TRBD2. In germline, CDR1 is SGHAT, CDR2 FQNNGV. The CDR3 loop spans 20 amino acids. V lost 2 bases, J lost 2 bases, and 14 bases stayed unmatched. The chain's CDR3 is CASSLYETQLAGGHTDTQYF. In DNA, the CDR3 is TGTGCCAGCAGCTTATATGAGACCCAACTAGCGGGAGGACACACAGATACGCAGTATTTT.

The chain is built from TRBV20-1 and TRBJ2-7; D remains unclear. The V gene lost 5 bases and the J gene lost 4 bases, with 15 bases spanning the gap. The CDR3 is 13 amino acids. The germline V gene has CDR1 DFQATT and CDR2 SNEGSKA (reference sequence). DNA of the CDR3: TGCAGTGCTTTAGGCGGCGGAAATTACGAGCAGTACTTC. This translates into CSALGGGNYEQYF.

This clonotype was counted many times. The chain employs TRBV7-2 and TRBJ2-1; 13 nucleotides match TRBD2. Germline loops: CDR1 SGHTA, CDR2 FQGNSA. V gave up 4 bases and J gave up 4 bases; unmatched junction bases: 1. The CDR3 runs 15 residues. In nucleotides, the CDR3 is TGTGCCAGCAGCTCGGGACTAGCGGGGTACAATGAGCAGTTCTTC. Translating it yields CASSSGLAGYNEQFF.